A single T cell receptor beta chain is shown here with its context. Looked up from germline, CDR1 is SNHLY and CDR2 is FYNNEI. V lost 5 bases, J lost 2 bases, and 12 bases lay in between. This CDR3 has 14 amino acids. How the authors handled the data: Reference gene primer amplification gave estimated nucleated cell counts. Produced via immunoSEQ multiplex PCR; TCRdb's table is partial and in-frame only. The V and J calls and clone size are taken from that table; D and trimming were inferred from the DNA. The sample has 250,000 to 300,000 clones, 65% to 90% seen once. These data come from a study of blood T cell repertoires in COVID-19. Across the study: Samples taken during acute and convalescent COVID-19 were collected in the United States, Italy and Spain. In each case, the material was cDNA or gDNA derived from T cells, B-cell-depleted T cells, or PBMCs.

Patients of the Seattle cohort, enrolled during active infection, were followed longitudinally. Input material: peripheral blood. This chain joins TRBV2 and TRBJ2-5; tentative D call: TRBD2 (6 bases). The TCR sequence derives from a woman in her 70s with COVID-19, enrolled during active disease. The DNA for the CDR3 is TGTGCCAGCAGTTCCGCAGGGAGGCAAGAGACCCAGTACTTC. It codes for CASSSAGRQETQYF.